A selection of T cell receptor beta chains follows, all from one sample in a study of T-cell reconstitution after alpha-beta-depleted transplantation in children. In TCRdb, the PCR reads were re-called with MiXCR into one record per CDR3 protein. The sample includes roughly 200,000 distinct CDR3 sequences, under 8.5% of them seen just once. The material sequenced was PBMCs, taken before TCRalphabeta/CD19-depleted stem cell transplant. All receptors derive from a boy between 2 and 10 years old with acute lymphoblastic leukemia, due to receive a stem cell transplant. Each CDR3 is given with its conserved first and last residue. D genes are given only for firm matches. Expanded clones are given a class, and other clones once, few, many or no size at all.

d_call	v_call	clone_size	j_call	cdr3_nt	cdr3_aa
TRBD1	TRBV7-2	-	TRBJ1-5	TGTGCCAGCAGCTCTGACAGGGAAAGGCCCCAGCATTTT	CASSSDRERPQHF
-	TRBV5-6	many	TRBJ2-7	TGTGCCAGCAGCCCCGGGAGATACTACGAGCAGTACTTC	CASSPGRYYEQYF
TRBD1	TRBV9	many	TRBJ2-7	TGTGCCAGCAGCGGACGGACAGGGACCTACGAGCAGTACTTC	CASSGRTGTYEQYF
TRBD2	TRBV5-1	many	TRBJ2-3	TGCGCCAGCAGCTTTAGGCGGGAGATCACAGATACGCAGTATTTT	CASSFRREITDTQYF
TRBD2	TRBV20-1	many	TRBJ2-1	TGCAGTGCTAGAGGTCGGACTAGCGGGGGGCCCCAGTTCTTC	CSARGRTSGGPQFF
TRBD1	TRBV20-1	many	TRBJ1-5	TGCAGTGCTGTACAGGGGGCGCGAAGCAATCAGCCCCAGCATTTT	CSAVQGARSNQPQHF
TRBD2	TRBV2	many	TRBJ2-3	TGTGCCAGCAGCCGACTAGCGGGGGACACAGATACGCAGTATTTT	CASSRLAGDTDTQYF
-	TRBV12-3/TRBV12-4	many	TRBJ2-7	TGTGCCAGCACCTTGACTGGGTCCTACGAGCAGTACTTC	CASTLTGSYEQYF
-	TRBV7-9	-	TRBJ2-5	TGTGCCAGCAGCTCCAGATGGCGGGATACAGAGACCCAGTACTTC	CASSSRWRDTETQYF
TRBD2	TRBV19	many	TRBJ2-1	TGTGCCAGTAGTATGATAAGCGGGAACAATGAGCAGTTCTTC	CASSMISGNNEQFF
TRBD2	TRBV29-1	few	TRBJ2-7	TGCAGCGTCTGGACTAGCGGGAGGACCCCCTCCGAGCAGTACTTC	CSVWTSGRTPSEQYF
-	TRBV20-1	many	TRBJ2-5	TGCAGTGCTAGAGACCTAGCTCGAGAGACCCAGTACTTC	CSARDLARETQYF
-	TRBV7-2	few	TRBJ1-2	TGTGCCAGCAGCCCCTCGTCCAGGTCAGGCTTGGGAATCGATGGCTACACCTTC	CASSPSSRSGLGIDGYTF
TRBD2	TRBV6-2/TRBV6-3	many	TRBJ2-2	TGTGCCAGCAATAGGGTACTAGCGAACGGGGAGCTGTTTTTT	CASNRVLANGELFF
TRBD1	TRBV4-3	-	TRBJ1-2	TGCGCCAGCAGCCATGATGGGACAGGGGAGTACTATGGCTACACCTTC	CASSHDGTGEYYGYTF
-	TRBV20-1	many	TRBJ2-7	TGCAGTGCTAGACGCCTAGCAGACAGCTACGAGCAGTACTTC	CSARRLADSYEQYF
-	TRBV6-1	many	TRBJ2-3	TGTGCCAGCAGCGATCCCTCACGCATCGGAAATACGCAGTATTTT	CASSDPSRIGNTQYF
TRBD1	TRBV2	many	TRBJ2-3	TGTGCCAGCAACAAACAGGGGGATACGCAGTATTTT	CASNKQGDTQYF
TRBD2	TRBV10-2	few	TRBJ2-1	TGCGCCACCCAGAGGGGCAGCGGGGGGCAGAGCTCCTACAATGAGCAGTTCTTC	CATQRGSGGQSSYNEQFF
-	TRBV5-4	many	TRBJ2-3	TGTGCCAGCAGCCAAGGACCAGACGTCGCAGATACGCAGTATTTT	CASSQGPDVADTQYF
-	TRBV10-3	once	TRBJ1-2	TGTGCTATTGGGGGATATGGCTACACCTTC	CAIGGYGYTF
-	TRBV19	-	TRBJ2-3	TGTGCCAGTAGTCCGGGGTCTTCCCGGGATACGCAGTATTTT	CASSPGSSRDTQYF
TRBD1	TRBV6-5	-	TRBJ2-5	TGTGCCAGCAGTCGTCGTGGGATTACAATCGGGACAGGGGAGTCCCAGTACTTC	CASSRRGITIGTGESQYF
-	TRBV4-2	many	TRBJ2-4	TGTGCCAGCAGCCAAGATTTGGGCCAGGCGGTGGCCAAAAACATTCAGTACTTC	CASSQDLGQAVAKNIQYF
-	TRBV7-4	many	TRBJ2-7	TGTGCCAGCAGCGTATGCTCTCTCTTGTACGAGCAGTACTTC	CASSVCSLLYEQYF
-	TRBV7-9	few	TRBJ2-5	TGTGCCAGCAGCTTCAGCCCCGACAGTACCTCCGGGCCGTACTTC	CASSFSPDSTSGPYF
-	TRBV6-1	-	TRBJ1-1	TGTGCCAGCAGCGCCACGGCAGGGGTTAACACTGAAGCTTTCTTT	CASSATAGVNTEAFF
TRBD2	TRBV28	many	TRBJ2-1	TGTGCCAGCACCGAGCATTCTCTAGCGGGACTCTACAATGAGCAGTTCTTC	CASTEHSLAGLYNEQFF
-	TRBV7-2	few	TRBJ2-7	TGTGCCAGCAGCTTAGCTCCGGGAGTCTCCTACGAGCAGTACTTC	CASSLAPGVSYEQYF
TRBD2	TRBV27	-	TRBJ2-1	TGTGCCAGCAGTTCCGGACTAGCGGGTCACAATGAGCAGTTCTTC	CASSSGLAGHNEQFF
-	TRBV12-3/TRBV12-4	-	TRBJ2-2	TGTGCCAGCAGTTTAGTCGGAGAGGGCACCGGGGAGCTGTTTTTT	CASSLVGEGTGELFF
-	TRBV11-1	-	TRBJ2-7	TGTGCCAGCAGCTTATCAGATCAGGGAGCCTACGAGCAGTACTTC	CASSLSDQGAYEQYF
-	TRBV20-1	many	TRBJ2-2	TGCAGTGCTATTGAGGGATCGAACACCGGGGAGCTGTTTTTT	CSAIEGSNTGELFF
TRBD2	TRBV7-8	many	TRBJ2-7	TGTGCCAGCCATCCCACTAGCGGGAGATTCTACGAGCAGTACTTC	CASHPTSGRFYEQYF
-	TRBV12-3/TRBV12-4	many	TRBJ2-1	TGTGCCAGCAGCCCCGACTCTAGCTCCTACAATGAGCAGTTCTTC	CASSPDSSSYNEQFF
TRBD1	TRBV6-1	many	TRBJ2-6	TGTGCCAGCAGTGATAAGGGACAGGATGCCTCTGGGGCCAACGTCCTGACTTTC	CASSDKGQDASGANVLTF
-	TRBV4-3	many	TRBJ2-3	TGCGCCAGCAGCCTACCCCTCCGGGACCGACGCCGAGATACGCAGTATTTT	CASSLPLRDRRRDTQYF
-	TRBV30	-	TRBJ1-6	TGTGCCTGGAGTGTCGCCTATAATTCACCCCTCCACTTT	CAWSVAYNSPLHF
-	TRBV5-1	many	TRBJ1-1	TGCGCCAGCAGCTTGGCAGAGGGAGACACTGAAGCTTTCTTT	CASSLAEGDTEAFF
-	TRBV28	many	TRBJ1-2	TGTGCCAGCAGTCCGAATCCTCCGGCAGGCTACACCTTC	CASSPNPPAGYTF
-	TRBV29-1	many	TRBJ2-7	TGCAGCGTTGAAGGGATGACGGGCGAGCAGTACTTC	CSVEGMTGEQYF
-	TRBV7-9	-	TRBJ2-7	TGTGCCAGCAGCCAGACCGACGGCTACGAGCAGTACTTC	CASSQTDGYEQYF
-	TRBV4-2	many	TRBJ2-3	TGTGCCAGCAGCCAAGAGATCGCGCGGAGGGGACCGTCAGATACGCAGTATTTT	CASSQEIARRGPSDTQYF
TRBD2	TRBV3-1	-	TRBJ2-1	TGTGCCAGCAGCCAAGATTCAGCGGGGGTTTACAATGAGCAGTTCTTC	CASSQDSAGVYNEQFF